A selection of T cell receptor beta chains follows, all from one sample in a study of long-term antiretroviral therapy in people with HIV. Assay used: immunoSEQ multiplex PCR; TCRdb lists only in-frame clones, some missing. The data show around 8,600 clones, over 65% seen once. The starting material was unsorted PBMCs, obtained 0.6 years before starting antiretroviral therapy. All receptors derive from a man aged 35-49 years with HIV. Each CDR3 is given with its conserved first and last residue. Fields, in order: J gene, V gene, CDR3 protein.

TRBJ1-1,TRBV18,CASSRSGGWSTEAFF
TRBJ2-7,TRBV25-1,CASSEFYEQYF
TRBJ1-2,TRBV27,CASSIRLATGPADYGYTF
TRBJ2-1,TRBV18,CASSPLVSGGASEQFF
TRBJ1-1,TRBV5-1,CASSLDSYGNTEAFF
TRBJ1-1,TRBV4-1,CASSQDPIAGDRGFEAFF
TRBJ2-1,TRBV6-1,CASREGQTPQFF
TRBJ1-2,TRBV29-1,CSVEDPGSGNYGYTF
TRBJ2-7,TRBV6-5,CASSIAGTTYEQYF
TRBJ2-1,TRBV27,CASSPSKGGRVNEQFF
TRBJ2-2,TRBV5-1,CASSLGSLGPRGTGELFF
TRBJ1-1,TRBV27,CASSYAPNTEAFF
TRBJ2-7,TRBV28,CASSLFGVWYEQYF
TRBJ2-1,TRBV6-1,CASSHGDSYNEQFF
TRBJ2-7,TRBV9,CASSVGGGSREQYF
TRBJ1-2,TRBV10-3,CAISESSSGYTF
TRBJ1-1,TRBV5-1,CASSDLLSGQLNTEAFF
TRBJ2-1,TRBV23-1,CASSQSEGFEDEQFF
TRBJ1-1,TRBV18,CASSPNSANTEAFF
TRBJ2-7,TRBV10-3,CAIRGPKPSEQYF
TRBJ2-1,TRBV10-3,CAISGVLSGGENNEQFF
TRBJ1-2,TRBV4-2,CASSQASGVGYGYTF
TRBJ2-1,TRBV19,CASSIVTGAYNEQFF
TRBJ2-7,TRBV11-2,CASSLARGAWAGEQYF
TRBJ1-1,TRBV4-1,CASSQGGGNTEAFF
TRBJ1-2,TRBV4-1,CASSQPGYTF
TRBJ2-3,TRBV19,CASSRTAARDTQYF
TRBJ1-5,TRBV19,CASTDRGGASQPQHF
TRBJ2-5,TRBV5-4,CASSLGSGGGQETQYF
TRBJ1-1,TRBV7-9,CASSPRGTPNTEAFF
TRBJ1-1,TRBV10-3,CAVLTSANTEAFF
TRBJ1-6,TRBV19,CASRPGTGGNSPLHF
TRBJ1-6,TRBV6-6,CASSYAGPYNSPLHF
TRBJ1-1,TRBV27,CASSPGQLNTEAFF
TRBJ2-1,TRBV6-1,CASSEGRSYNEQFF
TRBJ1-6,TRBV19,CASRQGDSPLHF
TRBJ1-2,TRBV7-9,CASSLTEYGYTF
TRBJ1-1,TRBV25-1,CASSEYVGQSLRAFF
TRBJ2-7,TRBV30,CAWSVLAGEYEQYF
TRBJ2-3,TRBV19,CASSIGGNTDTQYF
TRBJ1-1,TRBV7-9,CASSVDTTEAFF
TRBJ1-2,TRBV5-1,CASSLGVSEGGAYGYTF
TRBJ1-5,TRBV15,CATSEGAWSNQPQHF
TRBJ2-7,TRBV6-5,CASRPESGDSYEQYF
TRBJ2-5,TRBV5-6,CASSPDRRETQYF
TRBJ1-6,TRBV7-3,CASSLTGTDNSPLHF
TRBJ1-1,TRBV4-1,CASSHTRDFAFF
TRBJ1-2,TRBV6-1,CASSEGGMGYGYTF
TRBJ2-7,TRBV6-7,CASSYPQDFSYEQYF
TRBJ2-1,TRBV29-1,CSVERGSSYNEQFF